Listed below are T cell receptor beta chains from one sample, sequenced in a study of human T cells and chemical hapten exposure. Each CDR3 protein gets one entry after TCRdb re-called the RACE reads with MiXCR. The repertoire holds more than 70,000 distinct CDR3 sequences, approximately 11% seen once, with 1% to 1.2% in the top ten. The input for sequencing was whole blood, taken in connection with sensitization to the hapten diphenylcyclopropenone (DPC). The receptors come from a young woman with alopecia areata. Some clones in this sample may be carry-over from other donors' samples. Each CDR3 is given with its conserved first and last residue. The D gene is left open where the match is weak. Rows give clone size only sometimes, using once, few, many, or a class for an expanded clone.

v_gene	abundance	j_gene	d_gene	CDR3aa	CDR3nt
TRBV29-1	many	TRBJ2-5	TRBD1	CSVAGTGTHEIQYF	TGCAGCGTTGCCGGGACAGGGACTCACGAGATCCAGTACTTC
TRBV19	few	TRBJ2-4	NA	CASSIRRDQTKNIQYF	TGTGCCAGTAGTATACGCAGGGATCAGACCAAAAACATTCAGTACTTC
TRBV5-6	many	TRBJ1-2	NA	CASSPVATDNYGYTF	TGTGCCAGCAGTCCGGTGGCAACCGATAACTATGGCTACACCTTC
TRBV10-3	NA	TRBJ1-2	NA	CAISENSNYGYTF	TGTGCCATCAGTGAGAACAGCAACTATGGCTACACCTTC
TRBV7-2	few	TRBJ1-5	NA	CASSLDHNQPQHF	TGTGCCAGCAGCTTAGACCACAATCAGCCCCAGCATTTT
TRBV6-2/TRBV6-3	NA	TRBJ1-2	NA	CASRPPFRPGGYTF	TGTGCCAGCAGACCACCCTTTAGACCTGGCGGCTACACCTTC
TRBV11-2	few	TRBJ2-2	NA	CASSLDRATGELFF	TGTGCCAGCAGCTTAGATCGGGCGACCGGGGAGCTGTTTTTT
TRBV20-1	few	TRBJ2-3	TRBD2	CSGELAGGPDTQYF	TGCAGTGGGGAACTAGCGGGGGGCCCAGATACGCAGTATTTT
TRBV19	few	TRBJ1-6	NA	CASSSGQPPNSPLHF	TGTGCCAGTAGTTCAGGACAGCCACCCAATTCACCCCTCCACTTT
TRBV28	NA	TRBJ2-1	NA	CASRRANEQFF	TGTGCCAGCAGGAGGGCCAACGAGCAGTTCTTC
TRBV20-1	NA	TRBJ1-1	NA	CSASRGDTEAFF	TGCAGTGCTAGTAGGGGGGACACTGAAGCTTTCTTT
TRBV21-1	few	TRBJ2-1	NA	CATLKGDKLSYNEQFF	TGTGCCACCCTAAAGGGGGACAAACTATCATACAATGAGCAGTTCTTC
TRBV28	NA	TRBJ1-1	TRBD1	CASSSDRGQMDTEAFF	TGTGCCAGCAGCAGCGACAGGGGGCAGATGGACACTGAAGCTTTCTTT
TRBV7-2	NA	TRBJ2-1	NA	CASSSIRVLAPNEQFF	TGTGCCAGCAGCTCTATTAGGGTCCTAGCCCCCAATGAGCAGTTCTTC
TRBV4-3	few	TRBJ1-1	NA	CASSQDLLQGRAFF	TGCGCCAGCAGCCAAGATCTCTTGCAGGGGAGAGCTTTCTTT
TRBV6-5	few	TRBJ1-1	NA	CASRTYDPGTFTEAFF	TGTGCCAGCAGGACTTACGATCCAGGGACTTTCACTGAAGCTTTCTTT
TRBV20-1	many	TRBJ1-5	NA	CSATREGNQPQHF	TGCAGTGCTACCAGGGAGGGCAATCAGCCCCAGCATTTT
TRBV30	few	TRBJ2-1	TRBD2	CAWSLGGTYNEQFF	TGTGCCTGGAGTCTCGGGGGGACCTACAATGAGCAGTTCTTC
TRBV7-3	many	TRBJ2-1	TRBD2	CASSLVAGAGEQFF	TGTGCCAGCAGCTTGGTAGCGGGAGCGGGTGAGCAGTTCTTC
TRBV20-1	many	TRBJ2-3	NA	CSYEPRGSPTDTQYF	TGCAGTTATGAACCTCGTGGCAGCCCCACAGATACGCAGTATTTT
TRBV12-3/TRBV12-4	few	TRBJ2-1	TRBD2	CASTFHRGGFYNEQFF	TGTGCCAGCACCTTTCATCGGGGGGGATTCTACAATGAGCAGTTCTTC
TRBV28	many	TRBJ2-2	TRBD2	CASRGGMPELFF	TGTGCCAGCAGGGGGGGGATGCCGGAGCTGTTTTTT
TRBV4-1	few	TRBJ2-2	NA	CASSQDLDGELFF	TGCGCCAGCAGCCAAGATCTCGACGGGGAGCTGTTTTTT
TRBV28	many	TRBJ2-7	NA	CASSLTSTGAYEQYF	TGTGCCAGCAGTTTAACGTCTACCGGCGCCTACGAGCAGTACTTC
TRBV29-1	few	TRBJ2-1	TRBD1	CSVQGSLGYNEQFF	TGCAGCGTACAGGGGTCTCTCGGATACAATGAGCAGTTCTTC
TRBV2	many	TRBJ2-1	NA	CAATGRSNEQFF	TGTGCCGCGACAGGAAGGAGCAATGAGCAGTTCTTC
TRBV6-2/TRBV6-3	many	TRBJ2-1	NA	CASSPGGAYNEQFF	TGTGCCAGCAGTCCAGGGGGGGCCTACAATGAGCAGTTCTTC
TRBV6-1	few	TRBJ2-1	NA	CASSGSQGKNEQFF	TGTGCCAGCAGTGGAAGCCAGGGAAAGAATGAGCAGTTCTTC
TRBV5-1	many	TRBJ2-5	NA	CASSLIGVGQETQYF	TGCGCCAGCAGCTTGATCGGAGTGGGGCAAGAGACCCAGTACTTC
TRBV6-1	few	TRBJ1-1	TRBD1	CASSGNRGQDTEAFF	TGTGCCAGCAGTGGGAACAGGGGGCAGGACACTGAAGCTTTCTTT
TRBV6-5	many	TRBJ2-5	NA	CASSYRARHETQYF	TGTGCCAGCAGTTACCGAGCCCGACACGAGACCCAGTACTTC
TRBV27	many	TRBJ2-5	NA	CASSSSKTQYF	TGTGCCAGCAGTTCCTCGAAGACCCAGTACTTC
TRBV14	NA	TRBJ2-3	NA	CASSQEFFRAGRGTQYF	TGTGCCAGCAGCCAAGAATTTTTCCGGGCAGGGCGAGGTACGCAGTATTTT
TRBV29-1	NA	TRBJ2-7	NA	CSVEGAGEQYF	TGCAGCGTTGAAGGCGCGGGCGAGCAGTACTTC